This T cell receptor (beta chain) was captured by sequencing in a study of CD8+ T cells in alopecia areata. Study results and caveats: In lesional scalp, particularly from alopecia totalis/universalis, clonality was higher than in normal scalp.

From alopecia areata patients, lesional scalp punch biopsies and peripheral blood were collected. Following RNA extraction, reverse transcription yielded cDNA that acted as the sequencing template. TCRdb's copy holds only in-frame clones and misses some; the assay was immunoSEQ multiplex PCR. The sample yields approximately 59,000 clones, 40% to 50% seen once. Points on this clone: Its target is not known.

Source: CD8+ T cells sorted from blood, taken at week 0. This clonotype was obtained from a human donor with alopecia areata.

CDR3 in DNA: TGTGCCTGGAGCGTCCAGGGAAGTCAGCCCCAGCATTTT. Translation: CAWSVQGSQPQHF. The chain combines TRBV30 with TRBJ1-5, with D possibly being TRBD1 (5 bases). The CDR3 is 13 residues long. Trimming pared 3 bases from V and 6 bases from J, leaving 12 bases between. CDR1 and CDR2 (germline): GTSNPN, SVGIG (reference sequence).